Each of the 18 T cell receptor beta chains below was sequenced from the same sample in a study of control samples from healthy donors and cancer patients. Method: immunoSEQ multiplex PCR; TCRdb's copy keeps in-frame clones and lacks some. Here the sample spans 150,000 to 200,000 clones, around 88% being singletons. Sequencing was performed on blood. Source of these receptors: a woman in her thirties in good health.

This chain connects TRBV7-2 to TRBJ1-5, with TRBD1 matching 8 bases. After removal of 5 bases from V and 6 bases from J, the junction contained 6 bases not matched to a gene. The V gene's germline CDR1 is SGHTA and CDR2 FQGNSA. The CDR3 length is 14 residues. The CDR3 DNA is TGTGCCAGCAGCAACCGGGACAGGACTCAGCCCCAGCATTTT. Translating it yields CASSNRDRTQPQHF.

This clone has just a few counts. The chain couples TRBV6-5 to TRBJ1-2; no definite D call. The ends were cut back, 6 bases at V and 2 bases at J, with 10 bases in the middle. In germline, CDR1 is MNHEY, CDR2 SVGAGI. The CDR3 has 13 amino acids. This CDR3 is CASRFDGNYGYTF. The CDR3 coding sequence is TGTGCCAGCAGGTTTGACGGAAACTATGGCTACACCTTC.

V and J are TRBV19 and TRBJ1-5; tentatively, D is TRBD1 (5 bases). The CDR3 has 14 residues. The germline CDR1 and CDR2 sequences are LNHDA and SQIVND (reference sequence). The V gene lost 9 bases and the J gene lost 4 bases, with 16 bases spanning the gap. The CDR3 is CASDVGGGNQPQHF. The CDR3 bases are TGTGCCAGCGACGTTGGGGGAGGGAATCAGCCCCAGCATTTT. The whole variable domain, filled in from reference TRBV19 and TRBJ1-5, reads DGGITQSPKYLFRKEGQNVTLSCEQNLNHDAMYWYRQDPGQGLRLIYYSQIVNDFQKGDIAEGYSVSREKKESFPLTVTSAQKNPTAFYLCASDVGGGNQPQHFGDGTRLSIL.

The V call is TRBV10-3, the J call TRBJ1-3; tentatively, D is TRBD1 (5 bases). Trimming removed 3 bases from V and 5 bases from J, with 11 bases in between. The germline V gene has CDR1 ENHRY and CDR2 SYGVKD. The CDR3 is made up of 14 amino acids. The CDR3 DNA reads TGTGCCATCAGTGACAGGGCGACTAGAAACACCATATATTTT. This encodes CAISDRATRNTIYF.

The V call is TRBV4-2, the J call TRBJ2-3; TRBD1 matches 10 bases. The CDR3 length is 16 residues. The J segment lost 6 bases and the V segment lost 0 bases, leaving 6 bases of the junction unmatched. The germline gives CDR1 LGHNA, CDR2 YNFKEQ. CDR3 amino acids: CASSQEDRGFFDTQYF. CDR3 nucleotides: TGTGCCAGCAGCCAAGAGGACAGGGGGTTTTTTGATACGCAGTATTTT.

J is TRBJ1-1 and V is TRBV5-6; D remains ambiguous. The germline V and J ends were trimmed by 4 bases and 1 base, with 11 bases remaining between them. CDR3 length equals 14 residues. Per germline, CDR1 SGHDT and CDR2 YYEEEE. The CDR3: CASSPDTRNTEAFF. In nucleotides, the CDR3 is TGTGCCAGCAGCCCAGACACCCGGAACACTGAAGCTTTCTTT.

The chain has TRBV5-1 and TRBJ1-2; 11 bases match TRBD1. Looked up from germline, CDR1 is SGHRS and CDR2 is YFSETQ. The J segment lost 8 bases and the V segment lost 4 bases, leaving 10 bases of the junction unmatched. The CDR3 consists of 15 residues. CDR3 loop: CASSKGTGGLRGYTF. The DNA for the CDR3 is TGCGCCAGCAGCAAAGGGACAGGGGGATTGAGGGGCTACACCTTC.

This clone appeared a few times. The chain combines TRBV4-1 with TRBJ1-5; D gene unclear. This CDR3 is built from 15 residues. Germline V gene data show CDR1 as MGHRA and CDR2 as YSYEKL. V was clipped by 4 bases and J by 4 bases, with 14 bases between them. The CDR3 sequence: CASSPLNAVNQPQHF. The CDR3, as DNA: TGCGCCAGCAGCCCTCTCAACGCAGTGAATCAGCCCCAGCATTTT.

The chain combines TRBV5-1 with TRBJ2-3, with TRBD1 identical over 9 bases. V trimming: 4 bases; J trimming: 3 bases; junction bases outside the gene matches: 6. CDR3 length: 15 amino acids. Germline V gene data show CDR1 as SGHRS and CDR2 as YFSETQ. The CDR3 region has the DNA TGCGCCAGCAGCCCGGGACAGGGAAAAACAGATACGCAGTATTTT. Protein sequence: CASSPGQGKTDTQYF.

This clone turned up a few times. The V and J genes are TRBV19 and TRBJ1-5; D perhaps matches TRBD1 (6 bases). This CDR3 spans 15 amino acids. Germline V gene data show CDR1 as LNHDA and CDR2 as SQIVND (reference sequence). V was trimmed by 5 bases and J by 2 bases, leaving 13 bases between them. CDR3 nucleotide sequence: TGTGCCAGTAGTTATCTGGCAGGGGGCAATCAGCCCCAGCATTTT. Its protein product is CASSYLAGGNQPQHF.

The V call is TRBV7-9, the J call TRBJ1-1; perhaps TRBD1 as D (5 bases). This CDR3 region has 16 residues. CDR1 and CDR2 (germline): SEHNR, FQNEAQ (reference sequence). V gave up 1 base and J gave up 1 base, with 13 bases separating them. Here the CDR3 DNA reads TGTGCCAGCAGCTTAGAACGGGGCCGGGGGAACACTGAAGCTTTCTTT. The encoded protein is CASSLERGRGNTEAFF.

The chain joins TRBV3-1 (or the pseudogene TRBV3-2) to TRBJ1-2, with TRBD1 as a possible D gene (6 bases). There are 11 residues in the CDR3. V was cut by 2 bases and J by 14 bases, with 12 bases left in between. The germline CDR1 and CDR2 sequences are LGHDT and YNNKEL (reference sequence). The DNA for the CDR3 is TGTGCCAGCAGCCAAAGGGGGGCCTGTACCTTC. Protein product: CASSQRGACTF.

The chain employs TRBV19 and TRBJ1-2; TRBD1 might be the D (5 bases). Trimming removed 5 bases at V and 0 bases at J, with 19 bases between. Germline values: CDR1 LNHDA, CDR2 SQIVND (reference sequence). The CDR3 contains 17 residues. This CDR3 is CASSRQPGTATNYGYTF. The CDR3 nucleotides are TGTGCCAGTAGTCGACAACCCGGGACGGCTACTAACTATGGCTACACCTTC.

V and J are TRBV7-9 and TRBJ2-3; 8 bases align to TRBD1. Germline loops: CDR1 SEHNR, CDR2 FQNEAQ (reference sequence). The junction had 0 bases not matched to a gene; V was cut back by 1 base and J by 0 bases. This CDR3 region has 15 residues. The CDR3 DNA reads TGTGCCAGCAGCTTAGGGACAGGGAGCACAGATACGCAGTATTTT. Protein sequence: CASSLGTGSTDTQYF.

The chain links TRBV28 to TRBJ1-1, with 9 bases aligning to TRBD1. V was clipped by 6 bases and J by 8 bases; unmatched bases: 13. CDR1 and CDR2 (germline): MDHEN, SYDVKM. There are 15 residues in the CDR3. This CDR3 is CASRKPGQGNREAFF. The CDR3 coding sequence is TGTGCCAGCAGAAAACCCGGACAGGGGAACAGGGAAGCTTTCTTT.

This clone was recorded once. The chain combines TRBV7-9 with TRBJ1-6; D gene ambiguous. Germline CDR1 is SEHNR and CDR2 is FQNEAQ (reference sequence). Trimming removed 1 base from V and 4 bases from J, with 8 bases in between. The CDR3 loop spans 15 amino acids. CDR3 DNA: TGTGCCAGCAGCTTAGGCCCGTTTTATAATTCACCCCTCCACTTT. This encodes CASSLGPFYNSPLHF.

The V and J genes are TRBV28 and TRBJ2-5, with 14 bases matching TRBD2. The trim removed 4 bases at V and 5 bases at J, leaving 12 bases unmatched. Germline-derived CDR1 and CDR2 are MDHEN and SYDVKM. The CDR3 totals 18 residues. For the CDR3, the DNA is TGTGCCAGCAGTTATACCCCGGGACTAGCGGGAGCCTTGGAGACCCAGTACTTC. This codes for CASSYTPGLAGALETQYF. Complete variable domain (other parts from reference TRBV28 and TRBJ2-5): DVKVTQSSRYLVKRTGEKVFLECVQDMDHENMFWYRQDPGLGLRLIYFSYDVKMKEKGDIPEGYSVSREKKERFSLILESASTNQTSMYLCASSYTPGLAGALETQYFGPGTRLLVL.

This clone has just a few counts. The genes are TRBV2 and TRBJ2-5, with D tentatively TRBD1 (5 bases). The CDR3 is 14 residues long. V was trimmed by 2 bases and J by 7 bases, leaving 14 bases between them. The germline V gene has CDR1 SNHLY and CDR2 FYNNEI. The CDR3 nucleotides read TGTGCCAGCAGTGAACTAGGACAAAGAAGGACCCAGTACTTC. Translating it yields CASSELGQRRTQYF.